This is a list of T cell receptor beta chains from one sample in a study of blood T cells in healthy people across ages. MiXCR, applied by TCRdb to the 5' RACE reads, yields one record per CDR3 protein. The data show over 1,500,000 distinct CDR3 sequences, about two fifths seen once. Sequencing was carried out using blood. These receptor sequences come from a human donor in good health. Each CDR3 is given without its conserved first and last residue. Part of the rows lack a size; the others show once, few, many or a class for expanded clones.

v_gene	len	abundance	j_gene	CDR3aa
TRBV7-2	11	many	TRBJ2-7	ASSVSGSYEQY
TRBV15	15	NA	TRBJ1-2	ATSRPVTGGPNYGYT
TRBV3-1	15	NA	TRBJ2-1	ASSLYYTVSSYNEQF
TRBV24-1	12	NA	TRBJ2-3	ATSDPGQRDTQY
TRBV6-5	12	few	TRBJ1-2	ASSYYDGSYGYT
TRBV6-5	12	NA	TRBJ2-1	ASSYSRGKHEQF
TRBV20-1	11	NA	TRBJ1-6	SARSEVNSPLH
TRBV20-1	13	many	TRBJ1-6	SARDFRGDNSPLH
TRBV3-1	12	NA	TRBJ2-3	ASSQVGGWDTQY
TRBV12-3/TRBV12-4	14	few	TRBJ1-4	ASSLVLGFEFVELF
TRBV3-1	14	few	TRBJ2-4	ASSQDRKDGKNIQY
TRBV20-1	13	NA	TRBJ2-2	SARGGRAGTGELF
TRBV2	12	few	TRBJ2-1	ASNPTALGNEQF
TRBV15	14	NA	TRBJ1-5	ATSRDFPGHNQPQH
TRBV5-1	13	NA	TRBJ2-7	ASSLDRGFLREQY
TRBV6-1	12	few	TRBJ2-5	ASSEVSVQETQY
TRBV5-1	17	NA	TRBJ2-3	ASSGPAREGTGHTDTQY
TRBV18	12	NA	TRBJ1-5	ASSPSGGGQPQH
TRBV24-1	16	NA	TRBJ2-3	ATSELVRTGGSTDTQY
TRBV4-3	11	NA	TRBJ2-1	ASSQGNTNEQF
TRBV6-5	10	NA	TRBJ2-3	ASSTSGDTQY
TRBV28	13	once	TRBJ2-7	ASSFPRRGFYEQY
TRBV20-1	14	NA	TRBJ2-7	SARDRRQGTSYEQY
TRBV29-1	11	NA	TRBJ1-2	SVGTGTLGGYT
TRBV20-1	12	NA	TRBJ2-3	SARKGSRADTQY
TRBV6-1	15	NA	TRBJ2-3	ASSGTGGVSGADTQY
TRBV20-1	12	few	TRBJ1-4	SAAPGQGSEKLF
TRBV28	17	NA	TRBJ2-2	ASSPTPTGHRIPPGELF
TRBV7-2	11	NA	TRBJ2-5	ASSLALEETRY
TRBV10-3	12	NA	TRBJ2-3	AIKEGRAAATQY
TRBV5-1	12	NA	TRBJ1-2	ASRPAGQFNGYT
TRBV10-3	11	NA	TRBJ2-7	AIRELARYEQY
TRBV5-1	15	NA	TRBJ2-7	ASSLQPGSGGGGEQY
TRBV20-1	10	few	TRBJ2-3	SARATTDTQY
TRBV28	13	few	TRBJ2-7	ASSFSKGAGYEQY
TRBV19	13	NA	TRBJ2-1	ASSILGLSGNEQF
TRBV20-1	11	few	TRBJ1-4	SASGQINEKLF
TRBV9	14	few	TRBJ2-7	ASSPSPRPSSYEQY
TRBV7-9	12	NA	TRBJ1-2	ASSPSTGLHGYT
TRBV11-2	11	few	TRBJ1-1	ASSLDMDTEAF
TRBV29-1	13	few	TRBJ2-1	SVDDRQVSYNEQF
TRBV20-1	9	NA	TRBJ2-1	SASRGDEQF
TRBV29-1	12	NA	TRBJ1-2	STNEGTAGYGYT
TRBV6-6	14	NA	TRBJ2-7	ASSYGQGVTSYEQY
TRBV4-2	15	few	TRBJ1-5	ASSQEVTGGPNQPQH
TRBV7-2	12	NA	TRBJ2-3	ASSVRGTVDTQY
TRBV29-1	9	few	TRBJ1-1	SVGGRYEAF
TRBV9	15	NA	TRBJ2-3	ASRPPPNRGVSDTQY
TRBV7-6	11	NA	TRBJ2-7	ASSSAELYEQY
TRBV7-9	14	few	TRBJ2-4	ASSYFGGVGKNIQY
TRBV20-1	9	NA	TRBJ1-2	SAIELIGYT